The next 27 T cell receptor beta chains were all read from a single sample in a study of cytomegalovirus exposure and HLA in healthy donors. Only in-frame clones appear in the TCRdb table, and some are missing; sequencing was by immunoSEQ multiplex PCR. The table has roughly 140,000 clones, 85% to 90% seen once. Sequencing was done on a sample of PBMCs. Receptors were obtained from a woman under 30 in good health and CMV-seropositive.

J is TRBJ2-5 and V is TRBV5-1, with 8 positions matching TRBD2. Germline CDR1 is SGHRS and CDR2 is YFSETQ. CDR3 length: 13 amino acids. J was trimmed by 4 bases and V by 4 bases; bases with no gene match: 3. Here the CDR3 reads CASSPLAGETQYF. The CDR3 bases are TGCGCCAGCAGCCCGCTAGCGGGAGAGACCCAGTACTTC.

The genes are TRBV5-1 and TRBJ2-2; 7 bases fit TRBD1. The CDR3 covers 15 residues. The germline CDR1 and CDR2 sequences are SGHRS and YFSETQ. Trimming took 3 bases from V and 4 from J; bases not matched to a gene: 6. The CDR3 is CASSYGQAGTGELFF. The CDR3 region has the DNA TGCGCCAGCAGCTACGGACAGGCGGGCACCGGGGAGCTGTTTTTT.

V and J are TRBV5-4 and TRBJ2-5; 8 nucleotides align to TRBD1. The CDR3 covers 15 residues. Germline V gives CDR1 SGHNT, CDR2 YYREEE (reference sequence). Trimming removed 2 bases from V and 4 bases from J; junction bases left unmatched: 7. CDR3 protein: CASSFPGGTLETQYF. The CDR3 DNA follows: TGTGCCAGCAGCTTCCCAGGGGGCACTCTAGAGACCCAGTACTTC.

The chain's CDR3 is CSAVPGTQAQETQYF. CDR3 bases: TGCAGCGCCGTGCCGGGAACCCAGGCTCAAGAGACCCAGTACTTC. This rearrangement joins TRBV29-1 to TRBJ2-5; maybe TRBD2 (5 bases). From germline, CDR1 is SQVTM and CDR2 ANQGSEA. The CDR3 contains 15 residues. Trimming took 7 bases from V and 2 from J, leaving 20 bases between them.

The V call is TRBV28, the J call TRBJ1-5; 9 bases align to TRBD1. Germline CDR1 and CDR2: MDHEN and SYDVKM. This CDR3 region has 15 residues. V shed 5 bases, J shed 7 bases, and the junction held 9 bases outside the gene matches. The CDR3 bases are TGTGCCAGCAGTCTCCCGGGACAGGGATCGCAGCCCCAGCATTTT. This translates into CASSLPGQGSQPQHF.

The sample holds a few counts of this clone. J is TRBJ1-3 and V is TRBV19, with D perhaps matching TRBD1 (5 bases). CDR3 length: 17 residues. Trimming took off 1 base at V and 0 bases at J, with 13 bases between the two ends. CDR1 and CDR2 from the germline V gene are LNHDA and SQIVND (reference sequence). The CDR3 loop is CASSIGEGVYSGNTIYF. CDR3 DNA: TGTGCCAGTAGTATAGGGGAAGGGGTCTACTCTGGAAACACCATATATTTT.

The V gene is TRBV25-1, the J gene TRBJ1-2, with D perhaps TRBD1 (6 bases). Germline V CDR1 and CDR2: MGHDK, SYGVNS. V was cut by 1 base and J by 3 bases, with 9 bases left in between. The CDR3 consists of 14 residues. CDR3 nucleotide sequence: TGTGCCAGCAGTGAATCAGGGGTGGACTATGGCTACACCTTC. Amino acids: CASSESGVDYGYTF.

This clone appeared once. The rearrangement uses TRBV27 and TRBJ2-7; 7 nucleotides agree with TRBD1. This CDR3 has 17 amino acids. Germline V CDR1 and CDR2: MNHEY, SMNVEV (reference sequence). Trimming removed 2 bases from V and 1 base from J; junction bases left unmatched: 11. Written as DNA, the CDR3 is TGTGCCAGCAGTTTACGTAGAACCGGGACAGCATCCTACGAGCAGTACTTC. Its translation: CASSLRRTGTASYEQYF.

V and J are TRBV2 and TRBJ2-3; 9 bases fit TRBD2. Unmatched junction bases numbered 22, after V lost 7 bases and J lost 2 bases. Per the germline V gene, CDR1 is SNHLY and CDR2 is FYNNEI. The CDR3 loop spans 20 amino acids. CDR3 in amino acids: CASTQYVIARTSESTDTQYF. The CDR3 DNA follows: TGTGCCAGCACCCAGTACGTCATAGCCCGGACTAGCGAATCCACAGATACGCAGTATTTT. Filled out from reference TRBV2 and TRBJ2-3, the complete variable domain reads EPEVTQTPSHQVTQMGQEVILRCVPISNHLYFYWYRQILGQKVEFLVSFYNNEISEKSEIFDDQFSVERPDGSNFTLKIRSTKLEDSAMYFCASTQYVIARTSESTDTQYFGPGTRLTVL.

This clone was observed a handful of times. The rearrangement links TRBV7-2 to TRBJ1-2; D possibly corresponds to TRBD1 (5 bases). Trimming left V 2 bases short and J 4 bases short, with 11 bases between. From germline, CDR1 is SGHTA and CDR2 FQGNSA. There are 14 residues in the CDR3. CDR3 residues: CASSLPGIAYGYTF. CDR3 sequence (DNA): TGTGCCAGCAGCTTACCAGGGATCGCCTATGGCTACACCTTC.

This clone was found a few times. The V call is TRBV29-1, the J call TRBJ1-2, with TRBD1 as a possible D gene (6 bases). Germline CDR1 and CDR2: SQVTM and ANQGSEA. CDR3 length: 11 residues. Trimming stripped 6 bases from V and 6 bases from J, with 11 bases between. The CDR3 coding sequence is TGCAGCGTCCGGGGGGCCCATGGCTACACCTTC. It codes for CSVRGAHGYTF.

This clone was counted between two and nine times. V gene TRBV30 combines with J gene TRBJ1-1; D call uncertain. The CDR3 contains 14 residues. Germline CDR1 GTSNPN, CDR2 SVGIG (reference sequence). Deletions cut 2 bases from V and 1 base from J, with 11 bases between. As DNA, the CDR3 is TGTGCCTGGAGTCTCGGACTCCCGAACACTGAAGCTTTCTTT. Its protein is CAWSLGLPNTEAFF.

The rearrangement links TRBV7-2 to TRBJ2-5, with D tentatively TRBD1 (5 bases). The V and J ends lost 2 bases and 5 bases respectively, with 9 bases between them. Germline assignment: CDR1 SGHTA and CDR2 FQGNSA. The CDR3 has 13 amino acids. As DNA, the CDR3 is TGTGCCAGCAGCTTAAAGGGGCGGGAGACCCAGTACTTC. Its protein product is CASSLKGRETQYF.

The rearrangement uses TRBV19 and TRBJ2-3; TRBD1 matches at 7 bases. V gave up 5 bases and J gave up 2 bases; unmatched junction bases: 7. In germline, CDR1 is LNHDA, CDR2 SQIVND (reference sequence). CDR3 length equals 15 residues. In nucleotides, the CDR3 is TGTGCCAGTAGTGTGGCCGGGACAGTCACAGATACGCAGTATTTT. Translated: CASSVAGTVTDTQYF.

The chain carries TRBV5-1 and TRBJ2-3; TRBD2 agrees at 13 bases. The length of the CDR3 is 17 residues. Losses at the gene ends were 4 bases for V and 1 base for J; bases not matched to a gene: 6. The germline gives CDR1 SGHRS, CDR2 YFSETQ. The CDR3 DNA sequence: TGCGCCAGCAGCCCGCGGACTAGCGGGAGTCGCACAGATACGCAGTATTTT. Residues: CASSPRTSGSRTDTQYF.

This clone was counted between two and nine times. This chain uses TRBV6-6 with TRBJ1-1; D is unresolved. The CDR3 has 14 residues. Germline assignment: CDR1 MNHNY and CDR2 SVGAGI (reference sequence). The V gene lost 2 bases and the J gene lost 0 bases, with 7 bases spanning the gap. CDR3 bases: TGTGCCAGCAGTTACGAGCGGGTGAACACTGAAGCTTTCTTT. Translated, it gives CASSYERVNTEAFF.

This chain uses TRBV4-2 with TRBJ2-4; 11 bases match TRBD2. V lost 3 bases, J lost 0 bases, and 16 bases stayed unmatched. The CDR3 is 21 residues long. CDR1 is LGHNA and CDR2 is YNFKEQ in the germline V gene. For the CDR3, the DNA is TGTGCCAGCAGCCAGCTAGCTACCGGGACTAGCGGCAACCTAGCCAAAAACATTCAGTACTTC. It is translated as CASSQLATGTSGNLAKNIQYF.

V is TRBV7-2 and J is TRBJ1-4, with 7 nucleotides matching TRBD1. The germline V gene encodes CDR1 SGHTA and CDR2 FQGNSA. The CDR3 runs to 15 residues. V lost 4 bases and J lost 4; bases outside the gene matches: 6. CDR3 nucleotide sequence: TGTGCCAGCAGCTCAACGGGACAGTATAATGAAAAACTGTTTTTT. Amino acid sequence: CASSSTGQYNEKLFF.

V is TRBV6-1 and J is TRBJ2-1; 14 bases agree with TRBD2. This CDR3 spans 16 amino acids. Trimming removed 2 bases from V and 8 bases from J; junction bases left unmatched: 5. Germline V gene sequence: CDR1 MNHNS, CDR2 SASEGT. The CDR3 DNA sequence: TGTGCCAGCAGTGAAAGACTAGCGGGAGGGCCCCATGAGCAGTTCTTC. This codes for CASSERLAGGPHEQFF.

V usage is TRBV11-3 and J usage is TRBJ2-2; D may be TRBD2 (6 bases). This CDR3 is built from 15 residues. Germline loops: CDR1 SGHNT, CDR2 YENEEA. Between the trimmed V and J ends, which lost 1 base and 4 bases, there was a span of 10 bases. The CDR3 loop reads CASSLGREFTGELFF. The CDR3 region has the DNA TGTGCCAGCAGCTTAGGGCGGGAATTCACCGGGGAGCTGTTTTTT.

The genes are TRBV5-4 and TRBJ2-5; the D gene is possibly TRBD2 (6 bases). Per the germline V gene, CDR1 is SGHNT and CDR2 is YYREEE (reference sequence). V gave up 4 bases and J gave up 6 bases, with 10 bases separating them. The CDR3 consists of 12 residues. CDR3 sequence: CASSGDWQTQYF. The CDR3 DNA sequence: TGTGCCAGCAGCGGGGACTGGCAGACCCAGTACTTC.

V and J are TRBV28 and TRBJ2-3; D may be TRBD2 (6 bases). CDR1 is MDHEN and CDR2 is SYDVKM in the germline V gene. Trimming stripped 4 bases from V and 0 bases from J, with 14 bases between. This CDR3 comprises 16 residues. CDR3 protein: CASSWAGTPSTDTQYF. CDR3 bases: TGTGCCAGCAGTTGGGCTGGGACTCCTAGCACAGATACGCAGTATTTT.

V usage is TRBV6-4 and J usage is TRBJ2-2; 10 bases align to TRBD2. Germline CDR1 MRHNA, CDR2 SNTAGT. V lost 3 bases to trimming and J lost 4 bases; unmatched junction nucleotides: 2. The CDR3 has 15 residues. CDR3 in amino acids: CASSEIAGGTGELFF. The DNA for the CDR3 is TGTGCCAGCAGTGAGATAGCGGGAGGCACCGGGGAGCTGTTTTTT.

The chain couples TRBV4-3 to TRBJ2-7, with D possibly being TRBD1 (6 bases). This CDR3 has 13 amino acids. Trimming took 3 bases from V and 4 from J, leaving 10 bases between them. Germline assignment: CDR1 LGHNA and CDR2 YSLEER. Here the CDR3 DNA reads TGCGCCAGCAGCCACCTGAGGGGGTACGAGCAGTACTTC. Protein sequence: CASSHLRGYEQYF.

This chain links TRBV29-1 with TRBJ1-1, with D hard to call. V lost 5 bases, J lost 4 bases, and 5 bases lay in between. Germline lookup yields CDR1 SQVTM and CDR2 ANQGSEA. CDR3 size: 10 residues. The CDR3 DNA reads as TGCAGCGTTATAGCCACTGAAGCTTTCTTT. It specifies CSVIATEAFF.

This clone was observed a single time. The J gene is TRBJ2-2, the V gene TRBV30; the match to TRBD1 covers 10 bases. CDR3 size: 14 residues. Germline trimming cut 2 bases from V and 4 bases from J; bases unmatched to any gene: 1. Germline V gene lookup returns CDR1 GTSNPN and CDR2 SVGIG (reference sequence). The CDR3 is CAWSRTGGTGELFF. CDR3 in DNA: TGTGCCTGGAGTAGGACAGGGGGCACCGGGGAGCTGTTTTTT.

The CDR3 DNA reads TGTGCCAGCAGCCGTAATCCTGGACAGACTCGAGCCATATATTTT. Protein product: CASSRNPGQTRAIYF. The chain combines TRBV7-9 with TRBJ1-3; possibly TRBD1 for D (6 bases). V was pared by 5 bases and J by 11 bases, with 22 bases between. Germline loops: CDR1 SEHNR, CDR2 FQNEAQ (reference sequence). This CDR3 comprises 15 residues.